This T cell receptor beta chain was found in a study of blood T cell repertoires in COVID-19. At the level of the study: From the United States, Italy and Spain came samples of acute and convalescent COVID-19.

Assay: immunoSEQ multiplex PCR; the TCRdb copy retains only in-frame clones and omits some. This sample yields some 220,000 clones, of which approximately 92% are seen a single time; under 4% belongs to the top ten. Assignment of participants to cohorts was predicated upon participant-reported clinical history. This clone was seen many times. The germline gives CDR1 MNHEY, CDR2 SVGAGI. The CDR3 extends over 15 amino acids. The ends were cut back, 7 bases at V and 6 bases at J, with 21 bases in the middle. The specimen sequenced was PBMCs or T cells enriched from blood (not recorded which). This receptor was obtained from a woman younger than 30 in a cohort exposed to, infected with or recovered from COVID-19 (not recorded which). The V and J genes are TRBV6-5 and TRBJ1-1; D possibly corresponds to TRBD1 (6 bases). CDR3 amino acids: CASTQTRRGIAEAFF. The CDR3 DNA reads TGTGCCAGCACCCAAACCAGAAGGGGGATCGCTGAAGCTTTCTTT.